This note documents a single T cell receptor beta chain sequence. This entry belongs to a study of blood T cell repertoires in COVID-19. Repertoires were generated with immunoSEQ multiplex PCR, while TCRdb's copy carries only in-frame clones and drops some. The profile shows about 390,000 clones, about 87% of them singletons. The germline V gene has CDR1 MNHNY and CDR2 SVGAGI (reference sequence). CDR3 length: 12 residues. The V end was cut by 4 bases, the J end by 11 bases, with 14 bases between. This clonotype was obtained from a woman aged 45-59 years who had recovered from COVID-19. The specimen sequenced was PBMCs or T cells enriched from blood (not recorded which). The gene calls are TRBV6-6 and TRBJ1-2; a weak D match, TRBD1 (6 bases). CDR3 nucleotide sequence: TGTGCCAGCAGTTCACACCGCGACAGGTACACCTTC. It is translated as CASSSHRDRYTF.